A selection of T cell receptor beta chains follows, all from one sample in a study of CD8 T cells in ankylosing spondylitis. TCRdb called the 5' RACE reads again in MiXCR, with one record for every CDR3 protein. The sample holds approximately 200,000 distinct CDR3 sequences, about an eighth seen once. Sequencing was done on a sample of blood, either unsorted or a sorted T cell fraction (not recorded which). These receptors were obtained from a female donor with ankylosing spondylitis or in good health (not recorded which). Each CDR3 is given with its conserved first and last residue. A D gene is named only where the DNA matches it firmly. Clone size appears in some rows only: once, few, many, or a class for an expanded clone.

>TRBD1|.|TRBV3-1|TRBJ1-2
TGTGCCAGCACCCATGAAGGACAGGGGGCTGTTGGCTACACCTTC
CASTHEGQGAVGYTF
>TRBD2|few|TRBV12-3/TRBV12-4|TRBJ2-7
TGTGCCAGCAGTTTGCCTAGCGGGTCCTCCTACGAGCAGTACTTC
CASSLPSGSSYEQYF
>.|.|TRBV6-2/TRBV6-3|TRBJ2-5
TGTGCCAGCAGTTCGTACGAGACCCAGTACTTC
CASSSYETQYF
>TRBD1|many|TRBV6-6|TRBJ1-1
TGTGCCAGCAGCGGACAGGGCCGGGCTTTCTTT
CASSGQGRAFF
>.|few|TRBV18|TRBJ1-5
TGTGCCAGCTCACTGGGACACCTGGAGCAGCCCCAGCATTTT
CASSLGHLEQPQHF
>TRBD2|few|TRBV7-2|TRBJ2-1
TGTGCCAGCGTGCGGGAGCGTAATTACAATGAGCAGTTCTTC
CASVRERNYNEQFF
>.|many|TRBV7-8|TRBJ1-5
TGTGCCAGCAGCTTACCAAATCAGCCCCAGCATTTT
CASSLPNQPQHF
>.|.|TRBV12-3/TRBV12-4|TRBJ2-7
TGTGCCAGCAGTCTTCGACAGGCCTACGAGCAGTACTTC
CASSLRQAYEQYF
>.|few|TRBV7-9|TRBJ2-1
TGTGCCAGCACTCTCCCAGGTAGCTCATACAATGAGCAGTTCTTC
CASTLPGSSYNEQFF
>.|few|TRBV5-1|TRBJ1-2
TGCGCCAGCAGCTTAGGGGCGATAGATGGCTACACCTTC
CASSLGAIDGYTF
>.|.|TRBV20-1|TRBJ2-3
TGCAGTGCTAGACTCCCTAGCCGTGGGGGCTTCACAGATACGCAGTATTTT
CSARLPSRGGFTDTQYF
>.|.|TRBV18|TRBJ1-1
TGTGCCAGCTCACGCAATTTTGGGAATTGGGGGAACACTGAAGCTTTCTTT
CASSRNFGNWGNTEAFF
>.|many|TRBV5-1|TRBJ1-1
TGCGCCAGCAGCGCTTTTGGGGGGTCGAACACTGAAGCTTTCTTT
CASSAFGGSNTEAFF
>.|few|TRBV7-7|TRBJ2-5
TGTGCTAGCAGCGCCGAATTGGAGACCCAGTACTTC
CASSAELETQYF
>TRBD2|.|TRBV11-1|TRBJ2-2
TGTGCCAGCAGCTTACTTGGGCTAGCGGGGGCGGCCGGGGAGCTGTTTTTT
CASSLLGLAGAAGELFF
>TRBD1|many|TRBV2|TRBJ2-7
TGTGCCAGCAAAGACAGGGGGCGCGGCGAGCAGTACTTC
CASKDRGRGEQYF
>.|many|TRBV20-1|TRBJ2-1
TGCAGTGCTAGACCATACGGGCTAAGCTCCTACAATGAGCAGTTCTTC
CSARPYGLSSYNEQFF
>TRBD1|many|TRBV5-1|TRBJ2-5
TGCGCCAGCAGACCTTACAGGGGCACCTCCCAAGAGACCCAGTACTTC
CASRPYRGTSQETQYF
>TRBD2|many|TRBV20-1|TRBJ2-1
TGCAGTGCTAGAGAGGGGAAGCGGACTAGCGGTTACAATGAGCAGTTCTTC
CSAREGKRTSGYNEQFF
>.|few|TRBV19|TRBJ2-5
TGTGCCAGTAGTATAGATCTGGGCCGGGAGACCCAGTACTTC
CASSIDLGRETQYF
>TRBD2|few|TRBV5-1|TRBJ2-1
TGCGCCAGCACACGGTCCAGGACTAGCGGGAGTAATGAGCAGTTCTTC
CASTRSRTSGSNEQFF
>.|many|TRBV4-3|TRBJ2-7
TGCGCCAGCAGCCAAGAAGCAGCCCACGAGCAGTACTTC
CASSQEAAHEQYF
>.|.|TRBV27|TRBJ2-5
TGTGCCAGCAAGATCCAGGGTCAAGAGACCCAGTACTTC
CASKIQGQETQYF
>TRBD1|many|TRBV7-2|TRBJ2-5
TGTGCCAGCAGCCCGACAGGGCAGCAAGAGACCCAGTACTTC
CASSPTGQQETQYF
>TRBD1|.|TRBV5-1|TRBJ1-1
TGCGCCAGCGGGGGGGACAGCAACACTGAAGCTTTCTTT
CASGGDSNTEAFF
>TRBD2|many|TRBV4-2|TRBJ2-1
TGTGCCAGCAGCCACTGGGGGGGATCCAATGAGCAGTTCTTC
CASSHWGGSNEQFF
>.|few|TRBV7-6|TRBJ2-7
TGTGCCAGCAGCCCGGTTCCCCCGACTAGTGAAATCATTTACGAGCAGTACTTC
CASSPVPPTSEIIYEQYF
>.|many|TRBV7-6|TRBJ1-1
TGTGCCAGCAGCTTAGATACAGGGTTGATCACTGAAGCTTTCTTT
CASSLDTGLITEAFF
>TRBD1|.|TRBV20-1|TRBJ1-2
TGCAGTGCTAGTGAATACAGGGGACAGGGGGATTTTGGTGGCTACACCTTC
CSASEYRGQGDFGGYTF
>TRBD1|many|TRBV4-1|TRBJ1-2
TGCGCCAGCAGCCAAGTAAGGGGACAGTCCAACTATGGCTACACCTTC
CASSQVRGQSNYGYTF
>.|many|TRBV11-3|TRBJ2-2
TGTGCCAGCAGAAAAGGAGGCGCGAACACCGGGGAGCTGTTTTTT
CASRKGGANTGELFF
>TRBD2|few|TRBV4-3|TRBJ2-3
TGCGCCAGCAGCCAAGATCCCCCTAGCGGGGGAGCAGATACGCAGTATTTT
CASSQDPPSGGADTQYF
>.|many|TRBV12-3/TRBV12-4|TRBJ1-3
TGTGCCAGCAGTTTAGGTCCAGTCTCTGGAAACACCATATATTTT
CASSLGPVSGNTIYF
>TRBD1|few|TRBV20-1|TRBJ2-7
TGCAGTGCCACGACAGGGGTTTGGGAGCAGTACTTC
CSATTGVWEQYF
>.|.|TRBV6-1|TRBJ2-5
TGTGCCAGCAACTCTATGGGCCAAGCGGCAGCGCGGGAGACCCAGTACTTC
CASNSMGQAAARETQYF
>TRBD2|.|TRBV27|TRBJ2-1
TGTGCCAGCAGAAAGAACCTAGCGGGAGGTTACAATGAGCAGTTCTTC
CASRKNLAGGYNEQFF
>TRBD2|few|TRBV5-1|TRBJ2-5
TGCGCCAGCAGTCCGGGACTAGCTACGGAGACCCAGTACTTC
CASSPGLATETQYF
>.|many|TRBV5-1|TRBJ1-4
TGCGCCAGCCGCGACAGCGCTAATGAAAAACTGTTTTTT
CASRDSANEKLFF
>TRBD2|.|TRBV20-1|TRBJ2-7
TGCAGTGCTAGAGATAGCACTAGCGGACGATCCTACGAGCAGTACTTC
CSARDSTSGRSYEQYF
>.|many|TRBV3-1|TRBJ1-5
TGTGCCAGCAGCCAACAGGGAGGTCAGCCCCAGCATTTT
CASSQQGGQPQHF